The source of this T cell receptor (beta chain) is a study of identical twins. V was pared by 6 bases and J by 9 bases, with 21 bases between. CDR1 MDHEN and CDR2 SYDVKM come from the germline V gene. CDR3 length: 14 amino acids. Study-wide findings and caveats: Among monozygotic twins, out-of-frame TCR alpha sharing exceeded what models predicted.

About this clonotype: Its antigen remains unidentified.

A single record per CDR3 protein comes from TCRdb applying MiXCR to the 5' RACE reads. The sample contains about 240,000 distinct CDR3 sequences, about 12% of which appear only once. The data were also submitted as part of a second study, on yellow fever vaccine responses in identical twins.

Sequencing used memory (CD45RO+) T cells sorted from blood. The source of this sequence is a woman aged 18-29 years in good health. V and J are TRBV28 and TRBJ2-7; no definite D call. The CDR3 protein is CASSLGSGTTLQYF. CDR3 DNA: TGTGCCAGCAGCCTGGGTTCGGGTACGACCTTGCAGTACTTC.